This T cell receptor (beta chain) was sequenced in a study of response to subunit inactivated influenza vaccine (dated by TCRdb to 2017 to 2018). General notes on the study: Deep quantitative T cell receptor repertoire profiling was used in the study to track responses to a trivalent subunit inactivated influenza vaccine.

The investigation overall reported the following: It was suggested by the authors that each seasonal influenza vaccination may recruit only a limited number of new T cells.

As regards this clonotype: Its antigen is unknown. Base quality data are lacking; no much larger clone is found one base away.

The receptor library was made with RT-PCR. Instrument on record: Illumina HiSeq 2500. TCRdb redid the processing of the public reads, applying fastp at Q25 and MiXCR, and retained in-frame beta chains. CDR3 protein sequences are deduplicated, and each keeps its most common genes and DNA. The sample profile shows some 540,000 distinct CDR3 sequences; approximately 20% of them were found once. Together, the top ten hold 2.8% of the sample. The germline V gene gives CDR1 as SGHRS and CDR2 as YFSETQ. From cysteine to phenylalanine, the CDR3 is 16 amino acids long. Only the CDR3 part of the read is kept: 48 bases, read in frame from the first base. Trimming costs V 5 bases and J 3 bases, and their ends lie 21 bases apart. The sample also formed part of further work on T cells expressing NK-cell markers. As the second publication notes: 5'RACE template switching, by which a universal primer site and unique molecular identifiers were added, was used to make TCR beta cDNA libraries. Roughly 8 donors provided sorted CD3+CD56+NKG2C+, CD3+CD56+NKG2C- and CD3+CD56-NKG2C+ T-cell subsets, whose TCR beta-chain repertoires were profiled. Of the eight sequenced donors, seven were found to be HCMV-seropositive and one was found to be HCMV-seronegative. To restrict sorting to alphabetaTCR-expressing T cells, an anti-gammadeltaTCR antibody was added in several experiments. For roughly six donors, the dominant CD3+CD56+NKG2C+ clonotypes were among the top 10 CD8+ clonotypes and accounted for roughly 1.0-7.5% of CD8+ T cells. Those dominant clonotypes were again the most abundant among CD3+CD56-NKG2C+ cells in a few donors, at 28.3-60.1%. Whether the expanded NKG2C-expressing T cell clones were specific for HCMV antigens remained unclear. Randomly selected healthy volunteers, three men and five women, were used as the eight sequenced donors. HCMV serostatus was determined by detecting HCMV-specific IgG in serum with a commercial ELISA kit. Peripheral blood mononuclear cells were isolated from blood by Ficoll density gradient centrifugation. Using Miltenyi isolation kits, CD4+ and CD8+ T cells were isolated from PBMC through magnetic immunoseparation. cDNA synthesis was primed from the TCR beta constant segment, followed by two successive PCR amplification steps. Libraries were sequenced as 2 x 150 bp reads on Illumina HiSeq 2000/2500, MiSeq or NextSeq. Reads were demultiplexed and grouped by UMI with MIGEC, and clonotypes were assembled and quantified with MiTCR. To exclude erroneous sequences, any TCR cDNA sequence not supported by at least two reads was discarded. The tcR package was used for downstream repertoire analysis, and clonotypes were matched across fractions by CDR3 nucleotide sequence plus V segment. VDJmatch was used to annotate antigen specificity against VDJdb, with one amino acid substitution in CDR3 permitted.

The receptor was derived from a man aged 50 or older who received an inactivated influenza vaccine. Donor details come from another sample of the same person, matched by shared clones. Recombination connected TRBV5-1 to TRBJ2-7; a tentative D call is TRBD1 (6 bases match). The starting material was CD4+ T cells sorted from PBMCs, obtained 12 days after vaccination. The CDR3 here reads CASRPSSGVQDYEQYF. The DNA sequence follows: TGCGCCAGCAGACCGTCGTCAGGGGTCCAAGACTACGAGCAGTACTTC.